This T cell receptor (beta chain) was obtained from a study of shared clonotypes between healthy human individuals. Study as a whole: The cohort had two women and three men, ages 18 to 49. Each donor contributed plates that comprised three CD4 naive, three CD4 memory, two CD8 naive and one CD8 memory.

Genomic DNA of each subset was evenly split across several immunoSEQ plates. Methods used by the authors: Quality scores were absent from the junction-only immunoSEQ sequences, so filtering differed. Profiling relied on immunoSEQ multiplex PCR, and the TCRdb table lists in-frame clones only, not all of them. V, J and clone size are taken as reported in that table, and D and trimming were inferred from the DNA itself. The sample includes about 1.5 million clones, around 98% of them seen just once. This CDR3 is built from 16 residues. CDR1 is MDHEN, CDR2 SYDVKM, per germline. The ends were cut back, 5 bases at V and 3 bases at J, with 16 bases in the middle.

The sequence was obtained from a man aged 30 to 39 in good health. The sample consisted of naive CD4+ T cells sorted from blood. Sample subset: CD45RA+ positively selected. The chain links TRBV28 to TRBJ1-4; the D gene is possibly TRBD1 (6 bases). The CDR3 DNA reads TGTGCCAGCAGTACGATCACAGGGAGCGCTAATGAAAAACTGTTTTTT. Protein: CASSTITGSANEKLFF. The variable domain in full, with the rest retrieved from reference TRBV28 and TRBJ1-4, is DVKVTQSSRYLVKRTGEKVFLECVQDMDHENMFWYRQDPGLGLRLIYFSYDVKMKEKGDIPEGYSVSREKKERFSLILESASTNQTSMYLCASSTITGSANEKLFFGSGTQLSVL.